Listed below are T cell receptor beta chains from one sample, sequenced in a study of cytomegalovirus exposure and HLA in healthy donors. Repertoires were generated with immunoSEQ multiplex PCR, while TCRdb's copy carries only in-frame clones and drops some. Counted here are about 130,000 clones, over 50% occurring once; the ten biggest clones make up around 1.6%. The sample was PBMCs. All receptors come from a human donor in good health. CDR3s include the opening cysteine and the closing phenylalanine or tryptophan. The D gene is left open where the match is weak.

>TRBJ1-2|NA|TRBV6-5
CASSYSIQGGGYTF
>TRBJ2-1|TRBD1|TRBV10-3
CAAGTGNNEQFF
>TRBJ2-5|NA|TRBV7-2
CASSLVQGGPQETQYF
>TRBJ2-7|TRBD1|TRBV27
CASSWTTGETYEQYF
>TRBJ2-3|NA|TRBV4-1
CASSQPSDWTEVQYF
>TRBJ2-2|NA|TRBV19
CASNKDREGTGELFF
>TRBJ2-5|NA|TRBV14
CASSQATGRETQYF
>TRBJ2-3|TRBD1|TRBV28
CASSFRTGSTDTQYF
>TRBJ2-7|TRBD2|TRBV7-2
CASSGRTSGMYEQYF
>TRBJ2-1|NA|TRBV7-3
CASSKVRGIHNEQFF
>TRBJ2-2|TRBD1|TRBV7-9
CATMDRFPGELFF
>TRBJ1-1|NA|TRBV14
CASSPLEKDSRGTEAFF
>TRBJ2-3|TRBD2|TRBV4-1
CASSQESGRVTDTQYF
>TRBJ1-1|NA|TRBV18
CASSPMQGSMNTEAFF
>TRBJ2-5|TRBD1|TRBV19
CASRDRGGAETQYF
>TRBJ2-2|TRBD2|TRBV7-9
CASSSLAGGSTGELFF
>TRBJ2-2|TRBD2|TRBV5-1
CASSLGAGVYAGELFF
>TRBJ2-3|NA|TRBV6-4
CASRGGDTQYF
>TRBJ1-1|TRBD1|TRBV28
CAGIRGPTVNTEAFF
>TRBJ2-1|TRBD2|TRBV4-2
CASSQTSGRLDEQFF
>TRBJ1-2|NA|TRBV7-8
CASGRRSSAGNYGYTF
>NA|NA|TRBV5-1
CASSLAFGGEQYF
>TRBJ2-2|TRBD2|TRBV6-1
CASSPPGLSGELFF
>TRBJ2-6|TRBD1|TRBV27
CASSRINWEWDRGVSGANVLTF
>TRBJ2-3|TRBD2|TRBV9
CASSVAPSGRTDTQYF
>TRBJ1-1|NA|TRBV11-2
CASSPGGTGGETEAFF
>TRBJ2-3|TRBD2|TRBV11-3
CASSPALSGSADTQYF
>TRBJ1-1|NA|TRBV15
CATSRDGGAEAFF
>TRBJ2-1|TRBD2|TRBV19
CASRLGGEQFF
>TRBJ2-2|TRBD2|TRBV5-4
CASSLPDGREKAGELFF
>TRBJ1-2|TRBD1|TRBV15
CATSSRQGEFPLDGYTF
>TRBJ1-2|TRBD1|TRBV7-2
CASSRGPGGATVNYGYTF
>TRBJ1-5|TRBD1|TRBV2
CASSNSGTGLRSNQPQHF
>TRBJ1-2|TRBD1|TRBV10-3
CAISEQRSGTELDGYTF
>TRBJ2-7|NA|TRBV15
CATSRDLAGTYEQYF
>TRBJ2-1|NA|TRBV27
CASSRSGTSPLSEQFF
>TRBJ2-1|NA|TRBV28
CASSPLAGSEFF
>TRBJ1-1|TRBD1|TRBV5-6
CASEGGGPEAFF
>TRBJ2-6|TRBD1|TRBV5-1
CASSYRDRVAGANVLTF
>TRBJ1-2|TRBD1|TRBV7-2
CASSLEGGWGYTF
>TRBJ2-1|TRBD2|TRBV10-3
CAISESKGGTSAEEQFF
>TRBJ2-1|NA|TRBV18
CASSPPQGGSYNEQFF
>TRBJ2-1|TRBD2|TRBV4-2
CASSQDRGLAVYNEQFF
>TRBJ1-1|NA|TRBV4-1
CASSQDSDSLNTEAFF
>TRBJ2-2|TRBD2|TRBV9
CASSVSGRHTGELFF
>TRBJ1-1|TRBD1|TRBV7-2
CASSPRGQGRVRAFF
>TRBJ1-4|NA|TRBV18
CASSPIQQVNEKLFF
>TRBJ2-7|TRBD1|TRBV11-3
CASSLTQGDEQYF
>TRBJ2-7|TRBD1|TRBV7-9
CASSSGQGPYEQYF
>TRBJ2-7|NA|TRBV5-4
CASSSSGGLDEQYF
>TRBJ2-3|TRBD2|TRBV19
CASSIASGGRTDTQYF
>TRBJ2-1|TRBD2|TRBV7-2
CASSLVAGGGYNEQFF
>TRBJ2-7|TRBD2|TRBV13
CASSHAEHSGRLSYEQYF
>TRBJ2-1|TRBD1|TRBV19
CATCRGGSSYNEQFF
>TRBJ2-1|NA|TRBV6-5
CASRPHQLVHEQFF
>TRBJ2-5|NA|TRBV5-4
CASSLDGGWPQYF
>TRBJ2-1|TRBD1|TRBV28
CASRTPQGGREQFF
>TRBJ1-1|TRBD1|TRBV28
CASRLDRGRGWVTEAFF